The next 10 T cell receptor beta chains were all read from a single sample in a study of T cell repertoires and Cas9 in healthy adults. Profiling relied on immunoSEQ multiplex PCR, and the TCRdb table lists in-frame clones only, not all of them. The repertoire consists of some 15,000 clones, with roughly 87% occurring once and the leading ten covering about 1.5%. Sequencing was performed on Tregs (CD4+, CD25+, CD127-, CD137-, CD154-) from PBMCs; culture status not recorded. These receptor sequences come from a human donor in good health.

The CDR3 spells CASRDSGVGEAFF. CDR3 nucleotide sequence: TGTGCCAGTAGAGACTCAGGGGTTGGTGAAGCTTTCTTT. The V and J genes are TRBV19 and TRBJ1-1; TRBD1 is a possible D gene (6 bases). CDR1 and CDR2 (germline): LNHDA, SQIVND (reference sequence). The V end lost 6 bases, the J end lost 7 bases, and 15 bases lay between the germline ends. This CDR3 contains 13 residues.

The gene calls are TRBV7-3 and TRBJ2-3, with TRBD2 matching over 13 bases. V dropped 6 bases and J dropped 5; count of bases not matched to a gene: 14. Germline CDR1 is SGHTA and CDR2 is FQGTGA. This CDR3 has 18 residues. The CDR3 DNA reads TGTGCCAGCAGTAATCCCCCCGGACTAGCGGGAGTAGGAGATACGCAGTATTTT. Residues: CASSNPPGLAGVGDTQYF.

This clone was seen a single time. The chain combines TRBV2 with TRBJ1-5; possibly TRBD1 for D (5 bases). Germline V gene lookup returns CDR1 SNHLY and CDR2 FYNNEI. V was cut by 6 bases and J by 0 bases, with 12 bases left in between. CDR3 length equals 15 residues. In DNA, the CDR3 is TGTGCCAGCAGGGAGGGACGGTATAGCAATCAGCCCCAGCATTTT. Residues: CASREGRYSNQPQHF.

The chain joins TRBV18 to TRBJ2-1; D possibly uses TRBD1 or TRBD2 (5 bases each). CDR1 is KGHSH, CDR2 LQKENI, per germline. Deletions cut 7 bases from V and 5 bases from J, with 12 bases between. The CDR3 has 13 residues. The CDR3 DNA follows: TGTGCCAGCTTCTCGGGACGAAACAATGAGCAGTTCTTC. It specifies CASFSGRNNEQFF.

This clone was seen a single time. This chain joins TRBV18 and TRBJ2-7; D may be TRBD1 (6 bases). The germline CDR1 and CDR2 sequences are KGHSH and LQKENI. V gave up 2 bases and J gave up 2 bases, with 10 bases separating them. The CDR3 length is 14 residues. CDR3: CASSPETGPYEQYF. The CDR3, as DNA: TGTGCCAGCTCACCAGAGACAGGTCCCTACGAGCAGTACTTC. Together with reference TRBV18 and TRBJ2-7, the CDR3 gives the full variable domain: NAGVMQNPRHLVRRRGQEARLRCSPMKGHSHVYWYRQLPEEGLKFMVYLQKENIIDESGMPKERFSAEFPKEGPSILRIQQVVRGDSAAYFCASSPETGPYEQYFGPGTRLTVT.

The J gene is TRBJ1-1, the V gene TRBV27, with unresolved D. This CDR3 has 15 residues. V shed 3 bases and J shed 5 bases, with 16 bases lying between them. CDR1 is MNHEY and CDR2 is SMNVEV in the germline V gene (reference sequence). CDR3 region: CASSLATGFLTEAFF. The CDR3 bases are TGTGCCAGCAGTTTGGCGACCGGCTTTTTGACTGAAGCTTTCTTT.

The chain couples TRBV5-4 to TRBJ2-5; D uncertain. The germline V gene encodes CDR1 SGHNT and CDR2 YYREEE (reference sequence). The CDR3 covers 11 residues. Between the trimmed V and J ends, which lost 7 bases and 5 bases, there was a span of 9 bases. This CDR3 reads CASGTTETQYF. The CDR3 nucleotides read TGTGCCAGCGGCACAACGGAGACCCAGTACTTC.

The gene calls are TRBV4-1 and TRBJ1-3, with D possibly TRBD1 on 6 matching bases. The V gene's germline CDR1 is MGHRA and CDR2 YSYEKL. The CDR3 length is 14 residues. Trimming took 3 bases from V and 4 from J, leaving 10 bases between them. As DNA, the CDR3 is TGCGCCAGCAGCCAGGGGACATCCGGAAACACCATATATTTT. This translates into CASSQGTSGNTIYF.

The chain links TRBV7-5 to TRBJ2-3; TRBD2 reflects the table's D call only, with no check against the DNA. TRBV7-5 is termed a pseudogene. This CDR3 region has 9 residues. CDR3 coding DNA: TGTGTCAGCCTCGATACGCAGTATTTT. Protein: CVSLDTQYF.

This clone has only a few counts. The CDR3 is CASNPGVETSPLHF. DNA for the CDR3: TGTGCCAGCAACCCCGGGGTTGAGACCTCACCCCTCCACTTT. This rearrangement joins TRBV6-5 to TRBJ1-6; D remains ambiguous. The germline V and J ends were trimmed by 7 bases and 10 bases, with 17 bases remaining between them. CDR3 length equals 14 residues. Germline V gene data show CDR1 as MNHEY and CDR2 as SVGAGI.